Listed below are T cell receptor beta chains from one sample, sequenced in a study of blood T cell repertoires in COVID-19. Libraries were prepared by immunoSEQ multiplex PCR; TCRdb keeps only in-frame clonotypes and omits some of them. The sample includes roughly 150,000 clones, under 95% of them seen just once. The sample taken for sequencing was peripheral blood. These TCRs come from a man aged 55-75 years with active or convalescent COVID-19. Each CDR3 is given with its conserved first and last residue. D genes are given only for firm matches. Only part of the rows carry a size: once, few, many, or a class if the clone is expanded.

.	.	TRBV6-6	TRBJ1-2	CASSFRGSGGYTF	TGTGCCAGCAGTTTCAGGGGTTCTGGTGGCTACACCTTC
.	.	TRBV10-3	TRBJ1-4	CAISESGRGGTNEKLFF	TGTGCCATCAGTGAGTCCGGCAGGGGAGGGACTAATGAAAAACTGTTTTTT
.	TRBD2	TRBV5-1	TRBJ2-1	CASTMILAGGLSYNEQFF	TGCGCCAGCACCATGATACTAGCGGGAGGGTTAAGCTACAATGAGCAGTTCTTC
.	.	TRBV5-1	TRBJ2-2	CASSWGQPDTGELFF	TGCGCCAGCAGCTGGGGACAACCCGACACCGGGGAGCTGTTTTTT
.	TRBD1	TRBV19	TRBJ1-5	CASSTSTGGQPQHF	TGTGCCAGTAGTACGTCGACAGGGGGACAGCCCCAGCATTTT
.	TRBD1	TRBV5-5	TRBJ2-7	CASSFSGQDFYEQYF	TGTGCCAGCAGCTTTTCAGGACAGGACTTCTACGAGCAGTACTTC
.	.	TRBV7-9	TRBJ1-1	CASSLGQVANTEAFF	TGTGCCAGCAGCTTAGGACAGGTAGCGAACACTGAAGCTTTCTTT
.	TRBD1	TRBV29-1	TRBJ1-2	CSVVGQESINYGYTF	TGCAGCGTTGTGGGACAGGAGAGTATTAACTATGGCTACACCTTC
.	TRBD1	TRBV4-2	TRBJ1-1	CASSQPGQGTSEAFF	TGTGCCAGCAGCCAACCGGGACAGGGAACCTCTGAAGCTTTCTTT
.	.	TRBV2	TRBJ2-7	CASSEGGGAKEQYF	TGTGCCAGCAGTGAAGGTGGGGGGGCCAAGGAGCAGTACTTC
.	TRBD2	TRBV9	TRBJ2-3	CASSPRLAGMTDTQYF	TGTGCCAGCAGTCCTAGACTAGCGGGGATGACAGATACGCAGTATTTT
.	TRBD1	TRBV6-5	TRBJ1-5	CASRPTGDQPQHF	TGTGCCAGCAGGCCAACAGGGGACCAGCCCCAGCATTTT
.	TRBD1	TRBV9	TRBJ1-3	CASSTTGGGGNTIYF	TGTGCCAGCAGCACGACAGGGGGCGGTGGAAACACCATATATTTT
.	TRBD2	TRBV7-2	TRBJ2-1	CASSLLNPTSGRAYEQFF	TGTGCCAGCAGCCTGCTTAATCCGACTAGCGGGAGGGCCTATGAGCAGTTCTTC
.	TRBD2	TRBV5-1	TRBJ2-3	CASSLVLTSGRLDTQYF	TGCGCCAGCAGCTTGGTCCTGACTAGCGGGAGGTTAGATACGCAGTATTTT
.	TRBD1	TRBV12-5	TRBJ1-6	CASGLGTGGTSPLHF	TGTGCTAGTGGTTTGGGGACAGGGGGGACTTCACCCCTCCACTTT
.	.	TRBV3-1/TRBV3-2	TRBJ2-7	CASSQGGGRYEQYF	TGTGCCAGCAGCCAAGGAGGAGGGAGGTACGAGCAGTACTTC
few	TRBD2	TRBV24-1	TRBJ2-2	CATSDPTTSGRGTGELFF	TGTGCCACCAGTGATCCAACGACTAGCGGGAGAGGTACCGGGGAGCTGTTTTTT
once	.	TRBV19	TRBJ1-1	CASSMAGITEAFF	TGTGCCAGTAGTATGGCAGGGATCACTGAAGCTTTCTTT
few	TRBD1	TRBV18	TRBJ1-5	CASSPSGTAGNQPQHF	TGTGCCAGCTCACCATCCGGGACAGCGGGCAATCAGCCCCAGCATTTT
.	.	TRBV29-1	TRBJ2-3	CSVTVRTSTDTQYF	TGCAGCGTTACTGTCCGAACTAGCACAGATACGCAGTATTTT
.	TRBD1	TRBV6-6	TRBJ2-2	CASSAQGARTGELFF	TGTGCCAGCAGTGCACAGGGGGCTAGGACCGGGGAGCTGTTTTTT
.	.	TRBV6-6	TRBJ2-6	CASSYRGSGANVLTF	TGTGCCAGCAGTTACCGGGGATCTGGGGCCAACGTCCTGACTTTC
.	.	TRBV11-2	TRBJ1-5	CASSLNGQPQHF	TGTGCCAGCAGCCTAAACGGGCAGCCCCAGCATTTT
.	.	TRBV18	TRBJ1-1	CASSPPGGEDTEAFF	TGTGCCAGCTCACCACCGGGGGGGGAGGACACTGAAGCTTTCTTT
once	TRBD2	TRBV18	TRBJ2-1	CASSTTGTSGRAAYNEQFF	TGTGCCAGCTCAACAACTGGGACTAGCGGGAGGGCGGCCTACAATGAGCAGTTCTTC
.	.	TRBV21-1	TRBJ1-5	CASSKHVTGGTSGNQPQHF	TGTGCCAGCAGCAAACATGTGACAGGGGGGACTAGTGGCAATCAGCCCCAGCATTTT
.	TRBD1	TRBV5-1	TRBJ2-6	CASSRTGGSGANVLTF	TGCGCCAGCAGCCGGACAGGGGGTTCTGGGGCCAACGTCCTGACTTTC
few	TRBD1	TRBV25-1	TRBJ2-7	CASSVQGWEQYF	TGTGCCAGCAGTGTACAGGGGTGGGAGCAGTACTTC
.	.	TRBV12-3/TRBV12-4	TRBJ2-3	CASSPQGDTQYF	TGTGCCAGCAGTCCCCAGGGTGATACGCAGTATTTT
.	TRBD1	TRBV28	TRBJ2-1	CASTIWTGGKREANEQFF	TGTGCCAGCACCATCTGGACAGGGGGCAAGCGGGAGGCTAATGAGCAGTTCTTC
.	TRBD1	TRBV27	TRBJ1-5	CASSGGQGNQPQHF	TGTGCCAGCAGTGGAGGACAGGGCAATCAGCCCCAGCATTTT
.	TRBD1	TRBV19	TRBJ1-5	CASSLDRGSEPQHF	TGTGCCAGTAGTCTTGACAGGGGAAGTGAGCCCCAGCATTTT
.	TRBD1	TRBV27	TRBJ1-5	CASSWGQLNQPQHF	TGTGCCAGCAGTTGGGGACAGCTCAATCAGCCCCAGCATTTT
.	.	TRBV2	TRBJ1-4	CASSEGRQAVRGLFF	TGTGCCAGCAGTGAAGGTAGACAGGCGGTGAGGGGACTGTTTTTT
.	TRBD1	TRBV19	TRBJ1-1	CASSRLSVGQIMMNTEAFF	TGTGCCAGTAGTAGACTTTCAGTGGGACAGATTATGATGAACACTGAAGCTTTCTTT